This passage covers 9 T cell receptor beta chains from one sample sequenced in a study of blood T cell repertoires in COVID-19. This table comes from immunoSEQ multiplex PCR, and its TCRdb copy is limited to in-frame clones, with some not included. The sample consists of roughly 200,000 clones, about nine tenths of them appearing once. Material: peripheral blood. The source of these receptors is a young man with active or convalescent COVID-19.

This clone was found a few times. The rearrangement joins TRBV18 to TRBJ2-1; D gene ambiguous. V lost 2 bases and J 8 bases, leaving 7 bases between the germline ends. The length of the CDR3 is 12 residues. CDR1 and CDR2 from the germline V gene are KGHSH and LQKENI. The CDR3 nucleotides are TGTGCCAGCTCACCAATGGGCGATGAGCAGTTCTTC. Encoded protein: CASSPMGDEQFF.

The chain joins TRBV4-2 to TRBJ1-2, with D hard to call. This CDR3 contains 16 residues. Between the trimmed V and J ends, which lost 0 bases and 2 bases, there was a span of 13 bases. The V gene's germline CDR1 is LGHNA and CDR2 YNFKEQ. The CDR3 reads CASSQDILRGNYGYTF. In DNA, the CDR3 is TGTGCCAGCAGCCAAGATATCTTGAGAGGGAACTATGGCTACACCTTC.

The chain's CDR3 is CASSPRQGHSGANVLTF. CDR3 sequence (DNA): TGTGCCAGCAGCCCTCGACAGGGCCACTCTGGGGCCAACGTCCTGACTTTC. This rearrangement joins TRBV27 to TRBJ2-6; 7 bases align to TRBD1. J gave up 0 bases and V 6 bases, and 8 bases lay outside the gene matches. CDR3 length: 17 residues. Germline V gene sequence: CDR1 MNHEY, CDR2 SMNVEV (reference sequence).

V is TRBV27 and J is TRBJ2-2; TRBD2 matches 12 bases. Germline CDR1 and CDR2: MNHEY and SMNVEV (reference sequence). J lost 6 bases, V lost 6 bases, and 5 bases had no gene match. The CDR3 extends over 15 amino acids. The CDR3 DNA follows: TGTGCCAGCAGGACTAGCGGGAGTATCGCCGGGGAGCTGTTTTTT. It translates to CASRTSGSIAGELFF.

This chain uses TRBV29-1 with TRBJ1-1; no definite D call. Germline assignment: CDR1 SQVTM and CDR2 ANQGSEA. The length of the CDR3 is 13 residues. V was pared by 7 bases and J by 1 base, with 13 bases between. For the CDR3, the DNA is TGCAGCGGTAGGCACCCGGGGAACACTGAAGCTTTCTTT. Amino acid sequence: CSGRHPGNTEAFF. Full variable domain (rest looked up from reference TRBV29-1 and TRBJ1-1): SAVISQKPSRDICQRGTSLTIQCQVDSQVTMMFWYRQQPGQSLTLIATANQGSEATYESGFVIDKFPISRPNLTFSTLTVSNMSPEDSSIYLCSGRHPGNTEAFFGQGTRLTVV.

J is TRBJ2-5 and V is TRBV7-9; no clear D gene. Trimming cost V 5 bases and J 2 bases, with 9 bases left between them. Germline lookup yields CDR1 SEHNR and CDR2 FQNEAQ (reference sequence). This CDR3 comprises 13 residues. This chain's CDR3 is CASSPRQQETQYF. The CDR3, as DNA: TGTGCCAGCAGCCCGCGGCAGCAAGAGACCCAGTACTTC.

This clone appeared a few times. This sequence joins TRBV24-1 and TRBJ2-1; TRBD2 aligns across 10 bases. CDR1 and CDR2 (germline): KGHDR, SFDVKD. Germline trimming cut 4 bases from V and 3 bases from J; bases unmatched to any gene: 5. This CDR3 is 16 amino acids long. CDR3 loop: CATSETIAGGYNEQFF. Written as DNA, the CDR3 is TGTGCCACCAGTGAAACTATAGCGGGGGGCTACAATGAGCAGTTCTTC.

The chain recombines TRBV6-2 or TRBV6-3 with TRBJ2-5, with D perhaps TRBD2 (6 bases). Trimming shortened V by 5 bases and J by 5 bases, and 15 bases separated the two germline ends. The CDR3 spans 14 residues. In germline, CDR1 is MNHEY, CDR2 SVGEGT. The CDR3 region has the DNA TGTGCCAGCAGTAGGACTGTTGGGGGGGAGACCCAGTACTTC. It translates to CASSRTVGGETQYF.

This clone came up once. The rearrangement joins TRBV7-8 to TRBJ2-1, with 7 bases fitting TRBD1. V shed 1 base, J shed 9 bases, and the junction held 9 bases outside the gene matches. This CDR3 contains 15 residues. CDR1 is SGHVS, CDR2 FQNEAQ, per germline. Here the CDR3 reads CASSLEGRGLGEQFF. The CDR3 nucleotides read TGTGCCAGCAGCTTAGAGGGCAGGGGGTTAGGTGAGCAGTTCTTC.